This T cell receptor beta chain is from a study of technical replicates of blood from several donors. Sequenced by immunoSEQ multiplex PCR; TCRdb stores in-frame clones only, minus some. The sample lists 85,000 to 100,000 clones, about 90% occurring once. Germline V CDR1 and CDR2: LNHDA, SQIVND (reference sequence). V shed 6 bases, J shed 8 bases, and the junction held 13 bases outside the gene matches. There are 15 residues in the CDR3. This TCR derives from a human donor in good health. The V and J genes are TRBV19 and TRBJ2-1; 7 bases agree with TRBD2. The specimen was T cells isolated from PBMCs. CDR3 loop: CASRGGSISGDEQFF. The CDR3 DNA reads as TGTGCCAGTAGGGGCGGGAGTATTAGCGGCGATGAGCAGTTCTTC.